This T cell receptor (beta chain) was sequenced during a study of CD8 T cells in ankylosing spondylitis. Study observations and caveats: Reported data indicate significant enrichment of disease-linked clones within matched ankylosing spondylitis synovial fluid. In ankylosing spondylitis blood, a motif of seven to nine highly homologous TCR beta variants appeared characteristic. In the blood and synovial fluid of reactive arthritis, some motif variants had been previously reported.

This clonotype was recorded at least ten times. No antigen is known for it. The germline V gene encodes CDR1 DFQATT and CDR2 SNEGSKA (reference sequence). V was clipped by 7 bases and J by 6 bases; unmatched bases: 12. The CDR3 covers 14 residues. Molecular-barcoded quantitative 5'-RACE produced these TCR beta libraries. Using its own MiXCR run on the 5' RACE reads, TCRdb lists one record per CDR3 protein. The sample has about 230,000 distinct CDR3 sequences, 8.2% seen once. The specimen was blood, either unsorted or a sorted T cell fraction (not recorded which). The receptor was derived from a female donor with ankylosing spondylitis or in good health (not recorded which). This rearrangement joins TRBV20-1 to TRBJ1-2, with TRBD1 matching 9 bases. The CDR3 here is CSVGTGTTIDGYTF. CDR3 DNA: TGCAGTGTCGGGACAGGGACGACTATAGATGGCTACACCTTC.